This passage covers 18 T cell receptor beta chains from one sample sequenced in a study of T cells in Graves' hyperthyroidism and ophthalmopathy. TCR beta CDR3 regions were amplified from RNA. HTBI primers were the set used in a first-round RT-PCR of the TCR CDR3. Using its own MiXCR run on the multiplex PCR reads, TCRdb lists one record per CDR3 protein. The sample has around 99,000 distinct CDR3 sequences, 15% to 20% seen once; the top ten hold around 42%. The sequenced material came from blood. The receptors derive from a woman aged 50 to 60 with Graves' hyperthyroidism.

This clonotype was seen at least ten times. The CDR3 DNA reads as TGTGCCAGCAGGCCCGGACTAGCGGCCTACAATGAGCAGTTCTTC. Protein product: CASRPGLAAYNEQFF. This chain connects TRBV12-3 or TRBV12-4 to TRBJ2-1; 10 bases agree with TRBD2. Trimming at V came to 6 bases and at J to 2 bases, leaving 4 bases not matched to a gene. CDR3 size: 15 residues.

This clonotype was picked up many times. The V call is TRBV6-1, the J call TRBJ1-1; 8 bases are shared with TRBD1. Germline V gives CDR1 MNHNS, CDR2 SASEGT. Losses at the gene ends were 3 bases for V and 3 bases for J; bases not matched to a gene: 6. CDR3 length equals 15 residues. The CDR3 protein is CASSDRQGRYTEAFF. For the CDR3, the DNA is TGTGCCAGCAGTGACCGACAGGGGAGGTACACTGAAGCTTTCTTT.

The chain is built from TRBV20-1 and TRBJ1-5; D uncertain. Germline V lookup: CDR1 DFQATT, CDR2 SNEGSKA (reference sequence). V lost 6 bases and J lost 0, with 6 bases in between. This CDR3 is built from 12 residues. The CDR3: CSATYSNQPQHF. In nucleotides, the CDR3 is TGCAGTGCCACTTATAGCAATCAGCCCCAGCATTTT.

Many counts were recorded for this clonotype. V is TRBV28 and J is TRBJ2-2; 12 bases agree with TRBD2. The CDR3 covers 17 residues. Germline trimming cut 6 bases from V and 6 bases from J; bases unmatched to any gene: 11. Per the germline V gene, CDR1 is MDHEN and CDR2 is SYDVKM. In DNA, the CDR3 is TGTGCCAGCAGGTCCCGACTAGCGGGAGTCTTTCCCGGGGAGCTGTTTTTT. It translates to CASRSRLAGVFPGELFF.

This clonotype was detected ten times or more. The chain recombines TRBV7-2 with TRBJ2-1; 11 positions agree with TRBD2. The CDR3 has 17 residues. Germline V gene sequence: CDR1 SGHTA, CDR2 FQGNSA. V lost 1 base and J lost 3; bases outside the gene matches: 5. CDR3 loop: CASSLGVAGGLYNEQFF. The CDR3 DNA sequence: TGTGCCAGCAGCTTAGGTGTAGCGGGAGGGCTCTACAATGAGCAGTTCTTC.

This clonotype was counted many times. The chain is built from TRBV27 and TRBJ1-5, with D unresolved. Germline CDR1 MNHEY, CDR2 SMNVEV (reference sequence). This CDR3 is built from 13 residues. V lost 2 bases and J 5 bases, leaving 7 bases between the germline ends. The CDR3 protein is CASSLRFYQPQHF. In DNA form, the CDR3 reads TGTGCCAGCAGTTTAAGGTTTTATCAGCCCCAGCATTTT.

This clonotype was counted at least ten times. The chain is built from TRBV20-1 and TRBJ2-1, with 14 bases matching TRBD2. Germline assignment: CDR1 DFQATT and CDR2 SNEGSKA (reference sequence). V lost 1 base and J lost 9; bases outside the gene matches: 8. CDR3 size: 16 residues. The CDR3 loop reads CSARVGTSGSRGEQFF. CDR3 nucleotides: TGCAGTGCTAGAGTCGGGACTAGCGGGAGTCGAGGTGAGCAGTTCTTC.

This clonotype was detected ten times or more. For the CDR3, the DNA is TGTGCCAGCAGCTTGGTGCGGGAGGGAGGAGATACGCAGTATTTT. Translated, it gives CASSLVREGGDTQYF. The rearrangement joins TRBV5-8 to TRBJ2-3; TRBD2 aligns across 9 bases. In germline, CDR1 is SGHTS, CDR2 YDEGEE. V was clipped by 0 bases and J by 5 bases; unmatched bases: 4. CDR3 length: 15 amino acids.

Turning to this clonotype: This could be a read error, since a much larger clone is one nucleotide away. The chain is built from TRBV4-1 and TRBJ2-5, with 9 nucleotides matching TRBD1. Germline CDR1 and CDR2: MGHRA and YSYEKL. This CDR3 has 15 residues. The CDR3 is CASNQVTGGGETQYF. As DNA, the CDR3 is TGCGCCAGCAACCAAGTAACAGGGGGCGGAGAGACCCAGTACTTC.

This clonotype has ten or more counts. This sequence joins TRBV2 and TRBJ2-1, with 7 bases matching TRBD2. Germline V gene sequence: CDR1 SNHLY, CDR2 FYNNEI. V dropped 1 base and J dropped 5; count of bases not matched to a gene: 8. The CDR3 runs to 16 residues. DNA for the CDR3: TGTGCCAGCAGTGAAGGAGCGGTAGCGGGTCACAATGAGCAGTTCTTC. Translated: CASSEGAVAGHNEQFF.

This clonotype was picked up many times. This chain uses TRBV29-1 with TRBJ2-1; D is unresolved. The germline V gene has CDR1 SQVTM and CDR2 ANQGSEA. The length of the CDR3 is 11 residues. V lost 7 bases and J 8 bases, leaving 12 bases between the germline ends. The CDR3 DNA reads TGCAGCGGCCGACGATCGGATGAGCAGTTCTTC. This sequence encodes CSGRRSDEQFF.

This clonotype was counted at least ten times. The rearrangement links TRBV3-1 to TRBJ2-1, with 7 bases matching TRBD1. In germline, CDR1 is LGHDT, CDR2 YNNKEL (reference sequence). CDR3 length: 16 residues. Trimming at V came to 4 bases and at J to 2 bases, leaving 8 bases not matched to a gene. The CDR3 reads CASSPQRGTAYNEQFF. CDR3 DNA: TGTGCCAGCAGCCCCCAAAGGGGGACAGCCTACAATGAGCAGTTCTTC.

This clonotype was detected ten times or more. The V and J genes are TRBV5-1 and TRBJ2-3; D not resolved. CDR1 and CDR2 from the germline V gene are SGHRS and YFSETQ. Deletions cut 5 bases from V and 2 bases from J, with 9 bases between. This CDR3 spans 13 amino acids. In DNA form, the CDR3 reads TGCGCCAGCAGTGGCACAGCCACAGATACGCAGTATTTT. Its protein product is CASSGTATDTQYF.

This clonotype was seen at least ten times. This rearrangement joins TRBV15 to TRBJ1-1; D may be TRBD1 (6 bases). This CDR3 spans 13 amino acids. V was trimmed by 3 bases and J by 8 bases, leaving 13 bases between them. Germline CDR1 reads LNHNV; CDR2 reads YYDKDF (reference sequence). CDR3 sequence reads: CATSRDSGFEAFF. For the CDR3, the DNA is TGTGCCACCAGCAGGGACAGTGGCTTCGAAGCTTTCTTT.

This clonotype appeared many times. J is TRBJ2-3 and V is TRBV20-1; 13 bases agree with TRBD2. J was trimmed by 12 bases and V by 6 bases; bases with no gene match: 6. CDR1 and CDR2 from the germline V gene are DFQATT and SNEGSKA (reference sequence). The CDR3 is 12 amino acids. As DNA, the CDR3 is TGCAGTGCACGGACTAGCGGGAGACCACAGTATTTT. Protein sequence: CSARTSGRPQYF.

This clonotype was seen many times. DNA of the CDR3: TGTGCCAGCTCACCACTGGGCGGATACGAGCAGTACTTC. Translated, it gives CASSPLGGYEQYF. The chain couples TRBV18 to TRBJ2-7, with unresolved D. The germline V gene encodes CDR1 KGHSH and CDR2 LQKENI. V lost 1 base and J lost 4, with 8 bases in between. This CDR3 has 13 amino acids. The variable domain in full, completed from reference TRBV18 and TRBJ2-7, reads NAGVMQNPRHLVRRRGQEARLRCSPMKGHSHVYWYRQLPEEGLKFMVYLQKENIIDESGMPKERFSAEFPKEGPSILRIQQVVRGDSAAYFCASSPLGGYEQYFGPGTRLTVT.

V and J are TRBV7-3 and TRBJ2-3; D could derive from TRBD1 or TRBD2 (6 bases each). This CDR3 has 15 residues. CDR1 SGHTA and CDR2 FQGTGA come from the germline V gene. V lost 5 bases and J 7 bases, leaving 19 bases between the germline ends. CDR3 sequence: CASSRGIGGQNTQYF. CDR3 sequence (DNA): TGTGCCAGCAGCCGCGGTATAGGGGGGCAGAATACGCAGTATTTT.

A remark on this clonotype: A read error may be the cause here, since a much bigger clone is one base away. The chain is built from TRBV5-5 and TRBJ2-3, with D perhaps being TRBD1 or TRBD2 (5 bases each). V lost 4 bases and J lost 1, with 16 bases in between. Germline V CDR1 and CDR2: SGHKS, YYEKEE (reference sequence). CDR3 size: 16 residues. The CDR3 here is CASSGSGARGTDTQYF. CDR3 nucleotides: TGTGCCAGCAGCGGCTCCGGGGCTAGGGGCACAGATACGCAGTATTTT. Full variable domain (outside the CDR3, taken from reference TRBV5-5 and TRBJ2-3): DAGVTQSPTHLIKTRGQQVTLRCSPISGHKSVSWYQQVLGQGPQFIFQYYEKEERGRGNFPDRFSARQFPNYSSELNVNALLLGDSALYLCASSGSGARGTDTQYFGPGTRLTVL.